What follows are 12 T cell receptor beta chains derived from one specimen sequenced in a study of shared clonotypes between healthy human individuals. Libraries were prepared by immunoSEQ multiplex PCR; TCRdb keeps only in-frame clonotypes and omits some of them. Of under 1,900,000 clones listed, approximately 98.5% are singletons. The sequenced material came from naive CD4+ T cells sorted from blood. The sample's subset: CD45RA+ positively selected. These receptors were taken from a man aged 25-45 years in good health.

The rearrangement uses TRBV2 and TRBJ2-7, with D possibly TRBD2 on 5 matching bases. The CDR3 contains 15 residues. CDR1 SNHLY and CDR2 FYNNEI come from the germline V gene. The V end lost 5 bases, the J end lost 6 bases, and 20 bases lay between the germline ends. CDR3 sequence reads: CASSYRRTGGREQYF. DNA of the CDR3: TGTGCCAGCAGTTACCGGAGGACTGGAGGTCGCGAGCAGTACTTC.

This chain links TRBV5-5 with TRBJ1-5; D unresolved. V gave up 2 bases and J gave up 0 bases, with 12 bases separating them. The CDR3 loop spans 16 amino acids. Germline V gene sequence: CDR1 SGHKS, CDR2 YYEKEE (reference sequence). CDR3 protein: CASSFYDPVSNQPQHF. CDR3 DNA sequence: TGTGCCAGCAGCTTTTATGACCCGGTTAGCAATCAGCCCCAGCATTTT.

This chain links TRBV5-5 with TRBJ2-6; possibly TRBD2 for D (5 bases). The CDR3 sequence is 15 residues long. CDR1 SGHKS and CDR2 YYEKEE come from the germline V gene (reference sequence). Trimming cost V 1 base and J 4 bases, with 9 bases left between them. CDR3 DNA sequence: TGTGCCAGCAGCTTGACTAGTGCCGGGGCCAACGTCCTGACTTTC. The encoded protein is CASSLTSAGANVLTF.

The chain is built from TRBV11-3 and TRBJ2-1; possibly TRBD1 for D (5 bases). Trimming took off 0 bases at V and 6 bases at J, with 9 bases between the two ends. The CDR3 runs 14 residues. Per germline, CDR1 SGHNT and CDR2 YENEEA. The CDR3 loop reads CASSLDDSANEQFF. The CDR3 bases are TGTGCCAGCAGCTTAGATGACAGCGCCAATGAGCAGTTCTTC.

CDR3 in amino acids: CASSTQGPGEQYF. The CDR3 DNA follows: TGTGCCAGCAGCACGCAGGGACCGGGGGAGCAGTACTTC. The J gene is TRBJ2-7, the V gene TRBV5-4; possibly TRBD1 or TRBD2 for D (5 bases each). V was pared by 4 bases and J by 7 bases, with 15 bases between. CDR3 size: 13 residues. Germline V gives CDR1 SGHNT, CDR2 YYREEE (reference sequence).

This chain links TRBV5-1 with TRBJ2-5; D perhaps matches TRBD2 (6 bases). The CDR3 sequence is 15 residues long. V dropped 0 bases and J dropped 2 bases, with 11 bases sitting between them. Germline V CDR1 and CDR2: SGHRS, YFSETQ. This CDR3 reads CASSLGGLPQETQYF. The CDR3 DNA reads TGCGCCAGCAGCTTGGGGGGACTGCCACAAGAGACCCAGTACTTC.

The genes are TRBV5-1 and TRBJ2-1, with 8 bases lining up with TRBD2. The germline gives CDR1 SGHRS, CDR2 YFSETQ. CDR3 length equals 14 residues. Trimming took 0 bases from V and 7 from J; bases not matched to a gene: 3. The CDR3 loop reads CASSLGLAWNEQFF. In DNA, the CDR3 is TGCGCCAGCAGCTTGGGACTAGCGTGGAATGAGCAGTTCTTC.

This chain connects TRBV29-1 to TRBJ1-1, with D tentatively TRBD1 (6 bases). The CDR3 has 17 residues. Germline-derived CDR1 and CDR2 are SQVTM and ANQGSEA. Trimming shortened V by 7 bases and J by 3 bases, and 27 bases separated the two germline ends. The CDR3 protein is CSAKRMGGAVKYTEAFF. The CDR3 DNA is TGCAGCGCCAAGAGAATGGGGGGGGCCGTAAAGTACACTGAAGCTTTCTTT.

The V gene is TRBV10-1, the J gene TRBJ2-3; D is possibly TRBD2 (6 bases). The CDR3 is 13 amino acids. The V gene lost 6 bases and the J gene lost 6 bases, with 13 bases spanning the gap. CDR1 and CDR2 from the germline V gene are WNHNN and SYGVQD (reference sequence). The CDR3 coding sequence is TGCGCCAGCAGCGTCTCCCTAGCGGATACGCAGTATTTT. This translates into CASSVSLADTQYF.

The V gene is TRBV29-1, the J gene TRBJ1-1; D unclear. This CDR3 is 14 amino acids long. V dropped 1 base and J dropped 7 bases, with 16 bases sitting between them. Germline CDR1 is SQVTM and CDR2 is ANQGSEA. CDR3 in amino acids: CSVEGLTVGIEAFF. CDR3 DNA: TGCAGCGTTGAAGGTCTTACTGTGGGTATTGAAGCTTTCTTT.

The chain couples TRBV6-5 to TRBJ1-3, with TRBD1 identical over 10 bases. The V gene's germline CDR1 is MNHEY and CDR2 SVGAGI. The CDR3 runs 15 residues. V gave up 4 bases and J gave up 2 bases; unmatched junction bases: 2. CDR3 coding DNA: TGTGCCAGCAGTTGGACAGGGGGGGCTGGAAACACCATATATTTT. Translation: CASSWTGGAGNTIYF.

This chain connects TRBV7-2 to TRBJ1-5, with a possible D match to TRBD1 (6 bases). The V gene lost 1 base and the J gene lost 8 bases, with 12 bases spanning the gap. Germline V gives CDR1 SGHTA, CDR2 FQGNSA. The CDR3 is made up of 14 amino acids. In nucleotides, the CDR3 is TGTGCCAGCAGCTTAGACGGGGGCAGGGAGCCCCAGCATTTT. It codes for CASSLDGGREPQHF.